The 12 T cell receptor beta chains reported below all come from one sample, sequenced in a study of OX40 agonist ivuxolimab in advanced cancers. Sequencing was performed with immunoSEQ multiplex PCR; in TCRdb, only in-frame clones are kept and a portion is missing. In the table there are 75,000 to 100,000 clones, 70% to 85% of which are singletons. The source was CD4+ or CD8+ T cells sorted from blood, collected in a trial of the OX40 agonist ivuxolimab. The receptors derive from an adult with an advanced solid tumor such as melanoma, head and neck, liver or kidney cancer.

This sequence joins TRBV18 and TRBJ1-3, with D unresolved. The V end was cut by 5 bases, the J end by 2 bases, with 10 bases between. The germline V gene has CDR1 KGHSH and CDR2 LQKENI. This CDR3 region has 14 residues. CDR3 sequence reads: CASSLPATGNTIYF. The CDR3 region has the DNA TGTGCCAGCTCATTGCCGGCGACTGGAAACACCATATATTTT.

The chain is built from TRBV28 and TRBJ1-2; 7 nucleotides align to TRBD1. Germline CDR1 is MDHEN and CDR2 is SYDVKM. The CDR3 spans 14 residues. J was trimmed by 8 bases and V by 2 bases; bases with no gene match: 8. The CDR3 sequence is CASSLGTVGTGYTF. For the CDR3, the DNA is TGTGCCAGCAGTTTAGGGACAGTGGGTACGGGCTACACCTTC.

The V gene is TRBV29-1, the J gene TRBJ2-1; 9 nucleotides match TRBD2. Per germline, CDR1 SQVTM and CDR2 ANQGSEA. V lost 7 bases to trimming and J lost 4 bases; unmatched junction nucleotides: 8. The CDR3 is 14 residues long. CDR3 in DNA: TGCAGCGGTCTGGGACTAGCAGATTACAATGAGCAGTTCTTC. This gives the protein CSGLGLADYNEQFF.

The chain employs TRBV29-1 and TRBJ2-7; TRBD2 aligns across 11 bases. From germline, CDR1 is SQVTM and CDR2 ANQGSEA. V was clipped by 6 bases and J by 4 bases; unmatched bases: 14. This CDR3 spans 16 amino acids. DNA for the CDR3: TGCAGCGTCGTCCAGCCAACTAGCGGGAGTTGGTACGAGCAGTACTTC. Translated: CSVVQPTSGSWYEQYF.

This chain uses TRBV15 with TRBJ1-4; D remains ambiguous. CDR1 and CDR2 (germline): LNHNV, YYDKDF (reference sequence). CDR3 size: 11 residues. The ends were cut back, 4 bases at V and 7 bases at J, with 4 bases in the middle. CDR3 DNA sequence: TGTGCCACCAGCACCGGTGAAAAACTGTTTTTT. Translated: CATSTGEKLFF.

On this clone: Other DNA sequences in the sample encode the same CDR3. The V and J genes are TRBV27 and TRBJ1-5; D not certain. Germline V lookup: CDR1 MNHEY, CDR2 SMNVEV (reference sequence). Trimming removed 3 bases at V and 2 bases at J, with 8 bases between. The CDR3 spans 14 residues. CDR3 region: CASSFAGGNQPQHF. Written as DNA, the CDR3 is TGTGCCAGCAGTTTCGCAGGCGGCAATCAGCCCCAGCATTTT.

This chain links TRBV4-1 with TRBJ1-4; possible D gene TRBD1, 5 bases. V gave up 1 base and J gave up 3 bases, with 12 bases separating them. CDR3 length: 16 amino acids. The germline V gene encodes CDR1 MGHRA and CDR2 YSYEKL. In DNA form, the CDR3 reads TGCGCCAGCAGCCAAGGGGGGAAAGGTTCTAATGAAAAACTGTTTTTT. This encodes CASSQGGKGSNEKLFF.

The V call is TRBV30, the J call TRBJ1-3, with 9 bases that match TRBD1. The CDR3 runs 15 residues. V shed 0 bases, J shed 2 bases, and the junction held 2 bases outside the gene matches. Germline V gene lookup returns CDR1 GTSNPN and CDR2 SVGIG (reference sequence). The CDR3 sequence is CAWSVGDRAGNTIYF. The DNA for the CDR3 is TGTGCCTGGAGTGTGGGGGACAGGGCTGGAAACACCATATATTTT.

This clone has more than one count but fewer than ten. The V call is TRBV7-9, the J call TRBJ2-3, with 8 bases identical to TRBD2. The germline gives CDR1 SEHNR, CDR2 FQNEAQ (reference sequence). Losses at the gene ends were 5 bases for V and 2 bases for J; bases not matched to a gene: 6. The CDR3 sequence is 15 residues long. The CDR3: CASSDGGGYTDTQYF. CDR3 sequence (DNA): TGTGCCAGCAGCGACGGGGGGGGCTACACAGATACGCAGTATTTT.

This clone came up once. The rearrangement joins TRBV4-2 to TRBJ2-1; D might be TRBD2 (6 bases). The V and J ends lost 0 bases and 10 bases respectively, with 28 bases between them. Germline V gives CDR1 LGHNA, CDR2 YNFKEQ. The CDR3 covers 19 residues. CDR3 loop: CASSQDDPAGRQLQWEQFF. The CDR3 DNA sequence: TGTGCCAGCAGCCAAGATGACCCAGCGGGTAGGCAACTACAATGGGAGCAGTTCTTC.

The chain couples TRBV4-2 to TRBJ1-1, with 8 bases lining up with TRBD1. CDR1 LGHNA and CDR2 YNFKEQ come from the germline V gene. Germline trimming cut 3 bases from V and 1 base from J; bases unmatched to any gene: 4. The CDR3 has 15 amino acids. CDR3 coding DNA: TGTGCCAGCAGCCAGGGTACAGGGGGGAACACTGAAGCTTTCTTT. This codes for CASSQGTGGNTEAFF.

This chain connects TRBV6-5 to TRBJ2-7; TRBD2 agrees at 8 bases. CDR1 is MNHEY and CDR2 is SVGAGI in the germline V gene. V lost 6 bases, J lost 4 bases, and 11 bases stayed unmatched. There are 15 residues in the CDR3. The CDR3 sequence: CASRPGSGGEYEQYF. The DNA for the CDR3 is TGTGCCAGCAGGCCCGGGAGCGGGGGTGAATACGAGCAGTACTTC.